A single sample gave rise to the 17 T cell receptor beta chains below, sequenced in a study of T-cell reconstitution after alpha-beta-depleted transplantation in children. Preparation of the TCRbeta library was carried out with unique molecular identifiers. A single record per CDR3 protein comes from TCRdb applying MiXCR to the PCR reads. Here the sample spans fewer than 1 million distinct CDR3 sequences, under 20% being singletons. This sample comprised PBMCs, mostly from graft donor cells, obtained 360 days after TCRalphabeta/CD19-depleted stem cell transplant. The receptors were gathered from a male patient between 10 and 17 years old who had a stem cell transplant for acute lymphoblastic leukemia, so the T cells may come from the graft donor.

This clonotype was observed many times. V and J are TRBV14 and TRBJ2-3; 14 nucleotides match TRBD2. V dropped 6 bases and J dropped 1; count of bases not matched to a gene: 6. CDR1 is SGHDN and CDR2 is FVKESK in the germline V gene. This CDR3 is 17 amino acids long. In nucleotides, the CDR3 is TGTGCCAGCAGGAAAGGGGGACTAGCGGGAGGCACAGATACGCAGTATTTT. Amino acid sequence: CASRKGGLAGGTDTQYF. Complete variable domain (other parts from reference TRBV14 and TRBJ2-3): EAGVTQFPSHSVIEKGQTVTLRCDPISGHDNLYWYRRVMGKEIKFLLHFVKESKQDESGMPNNRFLAERTGGTYSTLKVQPAELEDSGVYFCASRKGGLAGGTDTQYFGPGTRLTVL.

V is TRBV6-1 and J is TRBJ2-7; D gene ambiguous. CDR1 and CDR2 from the germline V gene are MNHNS and SASEGT. V was clipped by 1 base and J by 7 bases, with 11 bases between them. The CDR3 covers 13 residues. Here the CDR3 DNA reads TGTGCCAGCAGTGAAGTAATCTCCTTTGAGCAGTACTTC. Its translation is CASSEVISFEQYF.

V usage is TRBV4-1 and J usage is TRBJ2-1; TRBD2 agrees at 9 bases. CDR3 size: 16 residues. V shed 0 bases, J shed 7 bases, and the junction held 7 bases outside the gene matches. Per germline, CDR1 MGHRA and CDR2 YSYEKL. CDR3 amino acids: CASSQELGLAGNEQFF. For the CDR3, the DNA is TGCGCCAGCAGCCAAGAACTAGGGCTAGCGGGAAATGAGCAGTTCTTC.

This clonotype was seen a few times. This rearrangement joins TRBV6-5 to TRBJ2-1; D remains unclear. V shed 1 base and J shed 4 bases, with 14 bases lying between them. Germline assignment: CDR1 MNHEY and CDR2 SVGAGI. The CDR3 contains 16 residues. The CDR3 is CASSYFPRQVYNEQFF. The CDR3 DNA is TGTGCCAGCAGTTACTTCCCCCGTCAGGTTTACAATGAGCAGTTCTTC.

The V and J genes are TRBV7-9 and TRBJ2-3, with D perhaps TRBD2 (6 bases). The CDR3 covers 13 residues. Trimming cost V 4 bases and J 7 bases, with 12 bases left between them. The germline V gene has CDR1 SEHNR and CDR2 FQNEAQ (reference sequence). DNA of the CDR3: TGTGCCAGCAGCTGGGACTTCTCGCATACGCAGTATTTT. Its protein product is CASSWDFSHTQYF.

The sample holds a few counts of this clonotype. This rearrangement joins TRBV28 to TRBJ2-7; 9 nucleotides align to TRBD2. The CDR3 has 14 residues. J lost 4 bases, V lost 7 bases, and 8 bases had no gene match. Germline V gene data show CDR1 as MDHEN and CDR2 as SYDVKM. Here the CDR3 reads CASTWGGRGYEQYF. In DNA, the CDR3 is TGTGCCAGCACCTGGGGCGGGAGGGGATACGAGCAGTACTTC.

This clonotype occurred a few times. The chain uses TRBV5-4 and TRBJ2-7; D not resolved. The CDR3 has 14 amino acids. Germline loops: CDR1 SGHNT, CDR2 YYREEE (reference sequence). Trimming pared 1 base from V and 3 bases from J, leaving 11 bases between. CDR3 amino acids: CASSLTGGYYEQYF. The CDR3 DNA sequence: TGTGCCAGCAGCTTGACGGGCGGATACTACGAGCAGTACTTC.

The J gene is TRBJ2-7, the V gene TRBV27; D possibly corresponds to TRBD2 (5 bases). Trimming removed 3 bases from V and 4 bases from J, with 13 bases in between. The germline V gene encodes CDR1 MNHEY and CDR2 SMNVEV (reference sequence). The CDR3 is made up of 14 amino acids. This CDR3 reads CASSLELSGYEQYF. CDR3 bases: TGTGCCAGCAGTTTGGAACTATCGGGGTACGAGCAGTACTTC.

This clonotype was detected ten times or more. V and J are TRBV7-8 and TRBJ1-4, with D unclear. The CDR3 spans 15 residues. The V gene's germline CDR1 is SGHVS and CDR2 FQNEAQ. The V gene lost 5 bases and the J gene lost 5 bases, with 15 bases spanning the gap. The CDR3 reads CASSPLDGRNEKLFF. CDR3 DNA: TGTGCCAGCAGCCCCCTGGACGGCAGAAATGAAAAACTGTTTTTT.

This clonotype was recorded at least ten times. The gene calls are TRBV27 and TRBJ2-7, with TRBD1 matching over 7 bases. Looked up from germline, CDR1 is MNHEY and CDR2 is SMNVEV (reference sequence). Trimming removed 3 bases from V and 1 base from J; junction bases left unmatched: 3. The CDR3 has 14 amino acids. The CDR3 spells CASSLVDRSYEQYF. DNA of the CDR3: TGTGCCAGCAGTTTGGTGGACAGGTCCTACGAGCAGTACTTC.

This clonotype was seen a handful of times. This chain joins TRBV6-5 and TRBJ1-4; D call uncertain. CDR1 is MNHEY, CDR2 SVGAGI, per germline. The CDR3 covers 16 residues. V was clipped by 4 bases and J by 8 bases, with 20 bases between them. CDR3 DNA: TGTGCCAGCAGTTTACGGGATGGGCCACCCCACGAAAAACTGTTTTTT. It codes for CASSLRDGPPHEKLFF.

This clonotype has a handful of counts. The rearrangement joins TRBV4-1 to TRBJ1-1; D is unresolved. CDR3 length equals 15 residues. Trimming took 5 bases from V and 0 from J, leaving 13 bases between them. CDR1 and CDR2 from the germline V gene are MGHRA and YSYEKL. The CDR3, as DNA: TGCGCCAGCAGCGGATGGACGGTCATGAACACTGAAGCTTTCTTT. It encodes CASSGWTVMNTEAFF.

The rearrangement links TRBV11-3 to TRBJ2-2; D is unclear. CDR3 size: 16 residues. V was trimmed by 1 base and J by 3 bases, leaving 12 bases between them. Germline CDR1 SGHNT, CDR2 YENEEA. The CDR3 coding sequence is TGTGCCAGCAGCTTAGGCGGCCGAGAATACACCGGGGAGCTGTTTTTT. Amino acids: CASSLGGREYTGELFF.

This clonotype appeared many times. The CDR3 sequence: CASSLTLTVAHEQYF. DNA of the CDR3: TGTGCCAGCAGCTTAACCTTAACGGTTGCCCACGAGCAGTACTTC. This chain joins TRBV7-2 and TRBJ2-7; the D is unclear. Germline values: CDR1 SGHTA, CDR2 FQGNSA. The V end was cut by 2 bases, the J end by 5 bases, with 16 bases between. The CDR3 contains 15 residues.

Only a few counts were recorded for this clonotype. This sequence joins TRBV29-1 and TRBJ2-5; 8 bases match TRBD2. Per the germline V gene, CDR1 is SQVTM and CDR2 is ANQGSEA. This CDR3 has 13 amino acids. J gave up 4 bases and V 3 bases, and 4 bases lay outside the gene matches. The CDR3 region is CSVEGLVGETQYF. The CDR3, as DNA: TGCAGCGTTGAGGGACTAGTAGGAGAGACCCAGTACTTC.

This clonotype was found a few times. This chain connects TRBV29-1 to TRBJ2-7; tentatively, D is TRBD2 (5 bases). The V end was cut by 1 base, the J end by 0 bases, with 22 bases between. The CDR3 consists of 18 residues. CDR1 and CDR2 (germline): SQVTM, ANQGSEA. For the CDR3, the DNA is TGCAGCGTTGAAGGAAATGGCGTACGGACTCCTGGCTCCTACGAGCAGTACTTC. This codes for CSVEGNGVRTPGSYEQYF.

The chain links TRBV27 to TRBJ2-7, with D hard to call. The V end lost 4 bases, the J end lost 2 bases, and 9 bases lay between the germline ends. The CDR3 spans 13 residues. Germline V lookup: CDR1 MNHEY, CDR2 SMNVEV (reference sequence). The CDR3 DNA reads TGTGCCAGCAGTTACTCGGAGCCCTACGAGCAGTACTTC. This translates into CASSYSEPYEQYF.